These 24 T cell receptor beta chains came from one sample sequenced in a study of Graves' ophthalmopathy and Graves' hyperthyroidism. The authors amplified TCR beta CDR3 regions from RNA transcripts. Investigators did first-round RT-PCR with HTBI primers, then second-round multiplex PCR. TCRdb passed the multiplex PCR reads through MiXCR, listing each CDR3 protein once. The sample lists over a million distinct CDR3 sequences, about 40% occurring once. Specimen: peripheral blood or thyroid tissue (not recorded which). These receptors were obtained from an adult man with Graves' hyperthyroidism.

This clonotype was seen at least ten times. The chain has TRBV6-5 and TRBJ1-2, with D uncertain. Germline lookup yields CDR1 MNHEY and CDR2 SVGAGI. This CDR3 is 15 amino acids long. V lost 5 bases, J lost 4 bases, and 17 bases lay in between. CDR3: CASSANFVAGYGYTF. The DNA of the CDR3 is TGTGCCAGCAGTGCCAACTTCGTGGCCGGCTATGGCTACACCTTC.

This clonotype was picked up many times. This chain connects TRBV6-6 to TRBJ2-5, with D possibly TRBD1 on 5 matching bases. The CDR3 covers 13 residues. V lost 6 bases and J lost 5, with 13 bases in between. Germline CDR1 MNHNY, CDR2 SVGAGI (reference sequence). CDR3 in DNA: TGTGCCAGCAGACCCAGGGATCATGAGACCCAGTACTTC. The encoded protein is CASRPRDHETQYF.

This clonotype was recorded only once. An end of the junction differs from the germline gene, which may be a read error. The rearrangement uses TRBV20-1 and TRBJ2-2, with D unclear. CDR1 is DFQATT and CDR2 is SNEGSKA in the germline V gene (reference sequence). The CDR3 is 16 residues long. The CDR3 sequence: CSVRDLLGIRAGELFF. CDR3 coding DNA: TGCAGTGTTAGAGATTTGTTGGGAATCCGGGCCGGGGAGCTGTTTTTT.

V is TRBV6-1 and J is TRBJ1-1; D gene unclear. V lost 5 bases to trimming and J lost 6 bases, with 13 bases between them. This CDR3 comprises 13 residues. CDR1 MNHNS and CDR2 SASEGT come from the germline V gene. CDR3 nucleotides: TGTGCCAGCAGTTACGGGATTACCTCTGAAGCTTTCTTT. Residues: CASSYGITSEAFF.

The V call is TRBV5-5, the J call TRBJ1-4, with a tentative D call TRBD1 (5 bases). The CDR3 spans 14 residues. V was pared by 0 bases and J by 7 bases, with 10 bases between. CDR1 and CDR2 from the germline V gene are SGHKS and YYEKEE (reference sequence). CDR3 in DNA: TGTGCCAGCAGCTTGGAGTGGGGGAGTGAAAAACTGTTTTTT. Translation: CASSLEWGSEKLFF.

This clonotype occurred a few times. This sequence joins TRBV12-3 or TRBV12-4 and TRBJ1-5; possible D gene TRBD1, 5 bases. The CDR3 loop spans 16 amino acids. V was shortened by 4 bases and J by 1 base, with 14 bases between the two germline ends. The CDR3 DNA follows: TGTGCCAGCAGTTCGGCAGGGTTTTGGAGCAATCAGCCCCAGCATTTT. Its translation is CASSSAGFWSNQPQHF.

The genes are TRBV10-3 and TRBJ1-3; D gene ambiguous. The V end lost 3 bases, the J end lost 8 bases, and 14 bases lay between the germline ends. The CDR3 totals 14 residues. Looked up from germline, CDR1 is ENHRY and CDR2 is SYGVKD. The chain's CDR3 is CAISDQNYGYTIYF. The CDR3 coding sequence is TGTGCCATCAGTGACCAGAACTATGGCTACACCATATATTTT.

There are many counts of this clonotype. CDR3 region: CASRMDVTYEQYF. The CDR3 DNA reads TGTGCCAGCAGGATGGACGTAACCTACGAGCAGTACTTC. V is TRBV2 and J is TRBJ2-7; no clear D gene. Germline V CDR1 and CDR2: SNHLY, FYNNEI. V was pared by 6 bases and J by 2 bases, with 11 bases between. The CDR3 length is 13 residues.

This clonotype was detected only a few times. The chain joins TRBV19 to TRBJ1-5; D perhaps matches TRBD1 (6 bases). This CDR3 is 13 amino acids long. CDR1 is LNHDA and CDR2 is SQIVND in the germline V gene (reference sequence). The V and J ends lost 6 bases and 11 bases respectively, with 17 bases between them. DNA of the CDR3: TGTGCCAGTAGCCCCCAGGGACAAGAGACCCAGCATTTT. Encoded protein: CASSPQGQETQHF. Filled out from reference TRBV19 and TRBJ1-5, the complete variable domain reads DGGITQSPKYLFRKEGQNVTLSCEQNLNHDAMYWYRQDPGQGLRLIYYSQIVNDFQKGDIAEGYSVSREKKESFPLTVTSAQKNPTAFYLCASSPQGQETQHFGDGTRLSIL.

This sequence joins TRBV10-3 and TRBJ1-1; no reliable D call. This CDR3 has 13 amino acids. Germline CDR1 and CDR2: ENHRY and SYGVKD. Trimming left V 10 bases short and J 1 base short, with 13 bases between. As DNA, the CDR3 is TGTGCCAGCAATTACAGACCGAACACTGAAGCTTTCTTT. It specifies CASNYRPNTEAFF.

This clonotype came up many times. This chain joins TRBV15 and TRBJ2-5; unclear D gene. The CDR3 sequence is 14 residues long. The germline V gene has CDR1 LNHNV and CDR2 YYDKDF (reference sequence). V was clipped by 0 bases and J by 3 bases, with 8 bases between them. The CDR3: CATSRDRAKETQYF. Written as DNA, the CDR3 is TGTGCCACCAGCAGAGATCGGGCAAAAGAGACCCAGTACTTC.

The V and J genes are TRBV7-9 and TRBJ2-2; TRBD2 aligns across 9 bases. From germline, CDR1 is SEHNR and CDR2 FQNEAQ (reference sequence). The trim removed 5 bases at V and 2 bases at J, leaving 6 bases unmatched. This CDR3 region has 16 residues. The CDR3 sequence: CASSPPGLANTGELFF. The DNA for the CDR3 is TGTGCCAGCAGCCCTCCGGGACTAGCCAACACCGGGGAGCTGTTTTTT.

The CDR3 reads CASSPRAGHRSPLHF. In DNA, the CDR3 is TGTGCCAGCAGCCCAAGGGCAGGGCATAGATCACCCCTCCACTTT. The chain is built from TRBV11-2 and TRBJ1-6, with a weak D call TRBD1 (5 bases). Between the trimmed V and J ends, which lost 5 bases and 10 bases, there was a span of 18 bases. Per germline, CDR1 SGHAT and CDR2 FQNNGV. The CDR3 loop spans 15 amino acids.

This clonotype was counted only a few times. V gene TRBV20-1 combines with J gene TRBJ2-7, with D maybe TRBD1 (7 bases). The CDR3 sequence is 11 residues long. Germline lookup yields CDR1 DFQATT and CDR2 SNEGSKA (reference sequence). The CDR3 bases are TGCAGCGGAGGGGGCGGCGACGAGCAGTACTTC. Residues: CSGGGGDEQYF.

This clonotype was counted between two and nine times. This chain joins TRBV28 and TRBJ2-6, with D perhaps being TRBD1 or TRBD2 (5 bases each). This CDR3 comprises 16 residues. The germline V and J ends were trimmed by 9 bases and 0 bases, with 15 bases remaining between them. The V gene's germline CDR1 is MDHEN and CDR2 SYDVKM. The CDR3 DNA reads TGTGCCAGTGGGGGAGCCGAATTCTCTGGGGCCAACGTCCTGACTTTC. It codes for CASGGAEFSGANVLTF.

This clonotype was found many times. The V and J genes are TRBV15 and TRBJ1-4; D gene unclear. Germline V gives CDR1 LNHNV, CDR2 YYDKDF (reference sequence). This CDR3 has 19 residues. Deletions cut 0 bases from V and 0 bases from J, with 17 bases between. The CDR3 nucleotides read TGTGCCACCAGCAGAGATGTAGGGTGGGCTCTTGCAACTAATGAAAAACTGTTTTTT. This encodes CATSRDVGWALATNEKLFF.

This rearrangement joins TRBV7-9 to TRBJ1-1, with 8 bases identical to TRBD1. The CDR3 totals 15 residues. The germline gives CDR1 SEHNR, CDR2 FQNEAQ (reference sequence). Trimming took 5 bases from V and 0 from J; bases not matched to a gene: 5. CDR3 nucleotide sequence: TGTGCCAGCAGCGCCGGACAGGGTGTGAACACTGAAGCTTTCTTT. Encoded protein: CASSAGQGVNTEAFF.

The V call is TRBV6-2 or TRBV6-3, the J call TRBJ1-2; a possible D gene is TRBD1 (6 bases). In germline, CDR1 is MNHEY, CDR2 SVGEGT. The CDR3 runs to 13 residues. V shed 6 bases and J shed 3 bases, with 11 bases lying between them. CDR3 bases: TGTGCCAGCAGATTTCAGGGGTACTATGGCTACACCTTC. Protein sequence: CASRFQGYYGYTF.

This chain joins TRBV9 and TRBJ1-2, with 9 bases aligning to TRBD1. The CDR3 runs 14 residues. Germline V CDR1 and CDR2: SGDLS, YYNGEE. After removal of 7 bases from V and 4 bases from J, the junction contained 8 bases not matched to a gene. The CDR3 spells CASRGDRERYGYTF. The CDR3 bases are TGTGCCAGCCGAGGGGACAGGGAACGCTATGGCTACACCTTC.

This clonotype was counted at least ten times. The chain recombines TRBV29-1 with TRBJ2-5, with D possibly being TRBD1 or TRBD2 (5 bases each). This CDR3 is built from 13 residues. Per the germline V gene, CDR1 is SQVTM and CDR2 is ANQGSEA. Between the trimmed V and J ends, which lost 7 bases and 3 bases, there was a span of 15 bases. The CDR3 spells CSAPGGDKETQYF. In DNA form, the CDR3 reads TGCAGCGCCCCTGGGGGAGATAAAGAGACCCAGTACTTC.

Ten or more counts support this clonotype. The chain combines TRBV7-2 with TRBJ1-5; 7 bases match TRBD1. The CDR3 is 15 amino acids. With V trimmed by 1 base and J by 9 bases, 9 bases remained unmatched. Looked up from germline, CDR1 is SGHTA and CDR2 is FQGNSA. Written as DNA, the CDR3 is TGTGCCAGCAGCTTAGGAGGGGGCGGAGCCGCGCCCCAGCATTTT. It codes for CASSLGGGGAAPQHF.

This clonotype was seen repeatedly, ten times or more. The chain recombines TRBV4-1 with TRBJ1-3; perhaps TRBD1 as D (5 bases). The CDR3 is 15 amino acids. V was clipped by 1 base and J by 3 bases, with 10 bases between them. CDR1 MGHRA and CDR2 YSYEKL come from the germline V gene. CDR3 nucleotides: TGCGCCAGCAGCCAAGTCGGGACTTATGGAAACACCATATATTTT. This gives the protein CASSQVGTYGNTIYF.

There are many counts of this clonotype. The V and J genes are TRBV14 and TRBJ2-7; 11 nucleotides align to TRBD2. CDR1 is SGHDN, CDR2 FVKESK, per germline. The CDR3 has 15 residues. V lost 4 bases to trimming and J lost 7 bases; unmatched junction nucleotides: 9. The CDR3 reads CASSPLAGGPREQYF. CDR3 DNA: TGTGCCAGCAGCCCCTTAGCGGGAGGGCCTCGGGAGCAGTACTTC.

This clonotype came up many times. This sequence joins TRBV10-2 and TRBJ1-1, with D uncertain. The germline V gene has CDR1 WSHSY and CDR2 SAAADI. Trimming left V 7 bases short and J 3 bases short, with 9 bases between. There are 12 residues in the CDR3. In nucleotides, the CDR3 is TGCGCCAGCAACACAGACTACACTGAAGCTTTCTTT. It codes for CASNTDYTEAFF.